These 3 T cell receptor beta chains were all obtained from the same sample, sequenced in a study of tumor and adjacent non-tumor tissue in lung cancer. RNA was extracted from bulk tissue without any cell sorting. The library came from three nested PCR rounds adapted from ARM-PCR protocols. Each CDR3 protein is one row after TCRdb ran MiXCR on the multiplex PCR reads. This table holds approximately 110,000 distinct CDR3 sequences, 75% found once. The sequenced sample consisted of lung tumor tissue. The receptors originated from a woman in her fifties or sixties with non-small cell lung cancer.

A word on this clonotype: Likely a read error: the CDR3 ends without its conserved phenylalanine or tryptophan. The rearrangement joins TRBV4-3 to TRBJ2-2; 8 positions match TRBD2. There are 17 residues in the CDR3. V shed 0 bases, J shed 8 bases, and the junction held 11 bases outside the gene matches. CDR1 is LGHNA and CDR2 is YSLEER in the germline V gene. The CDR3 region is CASSQEGAAGGSGELFL. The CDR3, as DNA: TGCGCCAGCAGCCAAGAAGGCGCGGCGGGGGGTTCAGGGGAGCTGTTTTTA.

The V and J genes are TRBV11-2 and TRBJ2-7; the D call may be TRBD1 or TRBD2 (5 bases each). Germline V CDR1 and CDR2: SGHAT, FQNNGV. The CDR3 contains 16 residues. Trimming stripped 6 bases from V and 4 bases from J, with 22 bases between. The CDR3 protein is CASSLLVGEKYYEQYF. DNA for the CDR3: TGTGCCAGCAGTCTTCTAGTGGGGGAGAAATATTACGAGCAGTACTTC. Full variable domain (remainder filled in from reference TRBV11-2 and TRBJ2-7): EAGVAQSPRYKIIEKRQSVAFWCNPISGHATLYWYQQILGQGPKLLIQFQNNGVVDDSQLPKDRFSAERLKGVDSTLKIQPAKLEDSAVYLCASSLLVGEKYYEQYFGPGTRLTVT.

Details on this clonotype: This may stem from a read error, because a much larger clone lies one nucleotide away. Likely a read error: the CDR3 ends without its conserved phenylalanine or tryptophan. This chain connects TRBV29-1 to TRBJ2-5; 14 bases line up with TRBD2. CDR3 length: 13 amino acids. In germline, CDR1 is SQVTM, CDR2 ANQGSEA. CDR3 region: CSGLGLAGEAQYL. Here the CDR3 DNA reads TGCAGCGGGCTGGGACTAGCGGGAGAGGCCCAGTACTTA.